The rows below give T cell receptor beta chains drawn from one sample of a study of T-cell memory formation after mild COVID-19. Each CDR3 protein is one row after TCRdb ran MiXCR on the 5' RACE reads. The sample records approximately 290,000 distinct CDR3 sequences, roughly 8% being singletons. What was sequenced was PBMCs or a T cell subset sorted from them (not recorded which). These receptors all come from a young man who had mild COVID-19 (a few samples of this study predate the infection). Cell type and time point are not known. Both conserved end residues are part of each CDR3. A D gene is named only where the DNA matches it firmly. Expanded clones are given a class, and other clones once, few, many or no size at all.

V	J	size	D	CDR3	DNA
TRBV7-2	TRBJ1-3	many	-	CASRPTGSGNTIYF	TGTGCCAGCAGACCTACAGGCTCTGGAAACACCATATATTTT
TRBV27	TRBJ2-1	few	-	CASSDGNEQFF	TGTGCCAGCTCGGATGGGAATGAGCAGTTCTTC
TRBV6-5	TRBJ1-3	-	-	CASSYRRTNSGNTIYF	TGTGCCAGCAGTTACAGGAGGACAAACTCTGGAAACACCATATATTTT
TRBV7-6	TRBJ1-1	-	TRBD1	CASSFSQGHMNTEAFF	TGTGCCAGCAGTTTTTCACAGGGGCACATGAACACTGAAGCTTTCTTT
TRBV12-3/TRBV12-4	TRBJ1-4	-	TRBD1	CASTVGQGGEKLFF	TGTGCCAGCACCGTAGGACAGGGCGGAGAAAAACTGTTTTTT
TRBV5-6	TRBJ1-2	-	-	CASSSEGSSYGYTF	TGTGCCAGCAGCTCAGAGGGCTCGAGCTATGGCTACACCTTC
TRBV18	TRBJ1-4	few	-	CASSPGAGREKLFF	TGTGCCAGCTCGCCCGGGGCAGGGAGAGAAAAACTGTTTTTT
TRBV30	TRBJ1-6	-	-	CAWRLTGHGSPLHF	TGTGCCTGGAGGTTGACAGGCCACGGTTCACCCCTCCACTTT
TRBV6-2/TRBV6-3	TRBJ2-3	-	TRBD2	CASTDRLAGSTDTQYF	TGTGCCAGTACAGATCGTCTAGCGGGTAGCACAGATACGCAGTATTTT
TRBV3-1	TRBJ1-5	few	-	CASSQDRESNQPQHF	TGTGCCAGCAGCCAAGATAGAGAGAGCAATCAGCCCCAGCATTTT
TRBV12-3/TRBV12-4	TRBJ1-1	-	TRBD1	CASAPRQGYTEAFF	TGTGCCAGCGCACCCAGACAGGGCTACACTGAAGCTTTCTTT
TRBV29-1	TRBJ1-1	many	TRBD1	CSARRGLAYTEAFF	TGCAGCGCTCGTAGGGGGCTAGCGTACACTGAAGCTTTCTTT
TRBV5-5	TRBJ2-5	-	-	CASSFAPGGEKTQYF	TGTGCCAGCAGCTTCGCTCCGGGCGGTGAGAAGACCCAGTACTTC
TRBV10-3	TRBJ1-2	-	-	CAISDGGRGYGYTF	TGTGCCATCAGTGATGGGGGAAGGGGCTATGGCTACACCTTC
TRBV6-2/TRBV6-3	TRBJ1-1	few	TRBD1	CASRRQGLTEAFF	TGTGCCAGCAGGCGACAGGGACTCACTGAAGCTTTCTTT
TRBV4-1	TRBJ2-1	few	TRBD1	CASSQGQGDYNEQFF	TGCGCCAGCAGCCAGGGACAGGGGGATTACAATGAGCAGTTCTTC
TRBV6-5	TRBJ2-2	few	-	CASSYSQGGELFF	TGTGCCAGCAGTTACTCGCAGGGTGGGGAGCTGTTTTTT
TRBV12-3/TRBV12-4	TRBJ2-3	-	TRBD1	CASSARWGQLETDTQYF	TGTGCCAGCAGTGCCCGGTGGGGACAGCTAGAAACAGATACGCAGTATTTT
TRBV4-1	TRBJ2-5	few	-	CASSRGVGTLLETQYF	TGCGCCAGCAGTCGAGGCGTCGGGACTCTTTTAGAGACCCAGTACTTC
TRBV7-9	TRBJ2-4	many	-	CASSLSWGKNIQYF	TGTGCCAGCAGCTTGAGTTGGGGCAAAAACATTCAGTACTTC
TRBV6-2/TRBV6-3	TRBJ2-7	few	TRBD1	CASRGGQGANEQYF	TGTGCCAGCAGGGGCGGACAGGGGGCGAACGAGCAGTACTTC
TRBV25-1	TRBJ1-1	-	-	CASGARIAEAFF	TGTGCCAGCGGGGCACGAATTGCTGAAGCTTTCTTT
TRBV4-3	TRBJ2-2	many	TRBD1	CASSQEFGQGTGELFF	TGCGCCAGCAGCCAAGAGTTCGGACAGGGTACCGGGGAGCTGTTTTTT
TRBV18	TRBJ2-2	-	TRBD1	CASSEDRDGELFF	TGTGCCAGCTCCGAGGACAGGGACGGGGAGCTGTTTTTT
TRBV3-1	TRBJ2-1	many	-	CASSHLMGGPNEQFF	TGTGCCAGCAGCCACTTGATGGGGGGCCCCAATGAGCAGTTCTTC
TRBV5-6	TRBJ1-2	-	TRBD1	CASSWMTGGTNYGYTF	TGTGCCAGCAGCTGGATGACAGGGGGCACTAACTATGGCTACACCTTC
TRBV24-1	TRBJ2-3	many	TRBD2	CATSDPGRGDADTQYF	TGTGCCACCAGTGATCCTGGCCGGGGGGATGCAGATACGCAGTATTTT
TRBV4-3	TRBJ2-3	many	-	CASSQARGDTQYF	TGCGCCAGCAGCCAAGCGAGGGGTGATACGCAGTATTTT
TRBV6-2/TRBV6-3	TRBJ1-5	-	-	CASTEGIHQPQHF	TGTGCCAGCACCGAGGGGATTCATCAGCCCCAGCATTTT
TRBV14	TRBJ1-1	few	-	CASPETGYETEAFF	TGTGCCAGCCCCGAGACAGGATATGAGACTGAAGCTTTCTTT
TRBV5-1	TRBJ2-7	many	TRBD1	CASSPGTGLYEQYF	TGCGCCAGCAGTCCCGGGACAGGCCTCTACGAGCAGTACTTC
TRBV3-1	TRBJ1-4	many	-	CASSQDRVNEKLFF	TGTGCCAGCAGCCAAGATCGGGTTAATGAAAAACTGTTTTTT